A selection of T cell receptor beta chains follows, all from one sample in a study of blood T cell repertoires in COVID-19. Measured with immunoSEQ multiplex PCR; TCRdb has only the in-frame clones, and not every one. The data show approximately 180,000 clones, roughly 84% seen once. The source material was PBMCs or T cells enriched from blood (not recorded which). These receptors were collected from a human donor with acute COVID-19. The donor label of this sample is uncertain. Both conserved end residues are part of each CDR3. The D gene is left open where the match is weak. Size is omitted from some rows. Given values are once, few, many or a class for expanded clones.

cdr3_aa	cdr3_nt	d_call	j_call	v_call	clone_size
CATGSFSGVNQPQHF	TGTGCCACGGGGAGCTTTAGCGGGGTCAACCAGCCCCAGCATTTT	NA	TRBJ1-5	TRBV10-3	once
CASSPGTGVRNTQYF	TGTGCCAGCAGCCCCGGGACAGGGGTTCGAAATACGCAGTATTTT	TRBD1	TRBJ2-3	TRBV5-6	once
CSVSTGAFVEKLFF	TGCAGCGTTTCGACAGGGGCCTTTGTTGAAAAACTGTTTTTT	TRBD1	TRBJ1-4	TRBV29-1	NA
CASSPQRAGTDTQYF	TGTGCCAGCAGTCCGCAGCGGGCGGGCACAGATACGCAGTATTTT	NA	TRBJ2-3	TRBV3-1/TRBV3-2	NA
CASSPTGDYGYTF	TGTGCCAGCAGCCCTACGGGGGACTATGGCTACACCTTC	NA	TRBJ1-2	TRBV6-6	NA
CASSPVGQGFYEQYF	TGTGCCAGCAGCCCCGTGGGACAGGGATTCTACGAGCAGTACTTC	TRBD1	TRBJ2-7	TRBV11-2	NA
CAGLQGAGEQYF	TGTGCCGGTCTACAGGGGGCGGGCGAGCAGTACTTC	TRBD1	TRBJ2-7	TRBV30	NA
CASSQLAGATQYF	TGCGCCAGCAGCCAGTTAGCGGGGGCGACCCAGTACTTC	TRBD2	TRBJ2-5	TRBV4-1	NA
CASFRGVNTEAFF	TGTGCCAGCTTCAGGGGGGTGAACACTGAAGCTTTCTTT	TRBD1	TRBJ1-1	TRBV6-6	NA
CASSLGPRGGTDTQYF	TGCGCCAGCAGCTTGGGGCCACGGGGGGGCACAGATACGCAGTATTTT	TRBD2	TRBJ2-3	TRBV5-1	once
CASSLRRANTEAFF	TGTGCCAGTTCGTTACGAAGAGCTAACACTGAAGCTTTCTTT	NA	TRBJ1-1	TRBV27	once
CASSEIGSRTDTQYF	TGTGCCAGCAGTGAAATCGGGAGCCGAACAGATACGCAGTATTTT	NA	TRBJ2-3	TRBV6-1	NA
CASSFRTGIYNSPLHF	TGTGCCAGCAGCTTCCGGACAGGTATATATAATTCACCCCTCCACTTT	TRBD1	TRBJ1-6	TRBV5-6	NA
CASSLTPGQGAVALHF	TGTGCCAGCAGCTTAACCCCGGGACAGGGGGCCGTAGCCCTCCACTTT	TRBD1	TRBJ1-6	TRBV7-3	NA
CASSQGQGSGELFF	TGTGCCAGCAGCCAGGGACAGGGTAGCGGGGAGCTGTTTTTT	TRBD1	TRBJ2-2	TRBV11-3	NA
CASSPMDSVRQETQYF	TGTGCCAGCAGCCCGATGGACAGCGTGAGGCAAGAGACCCAGTACTTC	NA	TRBJ2-5	TRBV7-8	once
CASSFLAEQFF	TGTGCCAGCAGCTTCCTGGCTGAGCAGTTCTTC	NA	TRBJ2-1	TRBV5-5	NA
CASSLVGTVTDTQYF	TGTGCCAGCAGCCTTGTCGGGACAGTCACAGATACGCAGTATTTT	TRBD1	TRBJ2-3	TRBV5-5	NA
CAWSVVRGTEAFF	TGTGCCTGGAGTGTTGTCAGGGGGACTGAAGCTTTCTTT	TRBD1	TRBJ1-1	TRBV30	NA
CASSALAGTNYEQYF	TGTGCCAGCAGCGCACTAGCGGGGACAAACTACGAGCAGTACTTC	TRBD2	TRBJ2-7	TRBV9	NA
CASATGVWTEAFF	TGCGCCAGTGCAACAGGGGTTTGGACTGAAGCTTTCTTT	TRBD1	TRBJ1-1	TRBV10-2	NA
CASSLTGRTSRFF	TGTGCCAGCAGCTTGACCGGTCGGACTAGTCGGTTCTTC	TRBD2	TRBJ2-1	TRBV5-6	NA
CASSLVGTGGGNYEQYF	TGTGCCAGCAGCTTAGTGGGAACAGGCGGGGGGAACTACGAGCAGTACTTC	TRBD2	TRBJ2-7	TRBV7-9	NA
CASSSPWAANTEAFF	TGTGCCAGCAGTTCCCCCTGGGCCGCGAACACTGAAGCTTTCTTT	NA	TRBJ1-1	TRBV27	NA
CASSYGPLADTQYF	TGTGCCAGCAGTTATGGTCCATTAGCAGATACGCAGTATTTT	NA	TRBJ2-3	TRBV6-2/TRBV6-3	NA
CASSETWTGHNEQFF	TGTGCCAGCAGTGAAACCTGGACAGGGCACAATGAGCAGTTCTTC	TRBD1	TRBJ2-1	TRBV6-4	NA
CASSLSGVLNEQFF	TGTGCCAGCAGCTTGAGCGGGGTTCTCAATGAGCAGTTCTTC	TRBD2	TRBJ2-1	TRBV9	NA
CASSPGFGGNTEAFF	TGTGCCAGCAGCCCGGGGTTTGGAGGGAACACTGAAGCTTTCTTT	NA	TRBJ1-1	TRBV11-2	NA
CASRKEGALNTEAFF	TGCGCCAGCAGGAAGGAGGGGGCCCTGAACACTGAAGCTTTCTTT	TRBD1	TRBJ1-1	TRBV5-1	NA
CATNPGGTKQETQYF	TGTGCCACCAACCCAGGCGGGACTAAACAAGAGACCCAGTACTTC	TRBD2	TRBJ2-5	TRBV9	NA
CASSLGGQGTNQPQHF	TGTGCCAGCAGCTTAGGGGGACAGGGGACCAATCAGCCCCAGCATTTT	TRBD1	TRBJ1-5	TRBV5-4	once
CASSVATVYNEQFF	TGTGCCAGCAGCGTAGCTACTGTGTACAATGAGCAGTTCTTC	NA	TRBJ2-1	TRBV9	once
CASSATGSTEAFF	TGTGCCAGCAGCGCTACAGGGTCCACTGAAGCTTTCTTT	NA	TRBJ1-1	TRBV9	NA
CASSFGPGRQETQYF	TGCGCCAGCAGCTTTGGACCAGGGCGACAAGAGACCCAGTACTTC	NA	TRBJ2-5	TRBV5-1	NA
CTSSHLGVLTDTQYF	TGCACCAGCAGCCATTTAGGAGTACTCACAGATACGCAGTATTTT	NA	TRBJ2-3	TRBV1	NA
CASSIRQGLTDTQYF	TGTGCCAGCAGTATTCGACAGGGGCTAACAGATACGCAGTATTTT	TRBD1	TRBJ2-3	TRBV6-5	once
CASSRTGTSRNEQFF	TGTGCCAGCAGCCGAACCGGGACTAGCCGCAATGAGCAGTTCTTC	TRBD2	TRBJ2-1	TRBV7-9	NA
CASSPPSGTGLSAEAFF	TGTGCCAGCAGCCCCCCCTCCGGGACAGGGCTATCAGCTGAAGCTTTCTTT	TRBD1	TRBJ1-1	TRBV7-9	NA
CASSLASRGGDSPLHF	TGTGCCAGCAGCTTAGCAAGTCGGGGGGGCGATTCACCCCTCCACTTT	NA	TRBJ1-6	TRBV7-9	NA
CASKGGQGAETQYF	TGCGCCAGCAAGGGGGGACAGGGAGCAGAGACCCAGTACTTC	TRBD1	TRBJ2-5	TRBV5-1	few
CASSQVDRGTYNEQFF	TGTGCCAGCAGCCAAGTGGACAGGGGGACCTACAATGAGCAGTTCTTC	TRBD1	TRBJ2-1	TRBV14	NA
CASSLVRTGDGYTF	TGTGCCAGCAGCTTAGTGCGGACAGGCGACGGCTACACCTTC	TRBD1	TRBJ1-2	TRBV7-8	once
CAWRIGVTEAFF	TGTGCCTGGAGGATCGGAGTGACTGAAGCTTTCTTT	NA	TRBJ1-1	TRBV30	NA